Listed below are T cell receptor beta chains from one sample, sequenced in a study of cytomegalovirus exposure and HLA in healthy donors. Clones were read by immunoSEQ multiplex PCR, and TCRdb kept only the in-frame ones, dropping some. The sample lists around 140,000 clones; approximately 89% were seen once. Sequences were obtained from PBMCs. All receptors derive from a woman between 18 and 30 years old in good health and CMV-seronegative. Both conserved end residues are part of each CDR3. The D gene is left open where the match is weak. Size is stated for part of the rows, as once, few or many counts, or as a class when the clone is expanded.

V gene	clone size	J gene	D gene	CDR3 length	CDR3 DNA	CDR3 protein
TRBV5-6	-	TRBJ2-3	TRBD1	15	TGTGCCAGCAGCCTAGACAGGGGAGAAGGAGATACGCAGTATTTT	CASSLDRGEGDTQYF
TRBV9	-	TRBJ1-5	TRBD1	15	TGTGCCAGCAGCGTAGATGGGACAGGACGTCAGCCCCAGCATTTT	CASSVDGTGRQPQHF
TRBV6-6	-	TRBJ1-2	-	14	TGTGCCAGCAGTTCCCGGAGAGAGAGCTATGGCTACACCTTC	CASSSRRESYGYTF
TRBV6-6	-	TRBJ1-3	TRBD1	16	TGTGCCAGCAGTTACGAGGGGGCGCGTACTGGAAACACCATATATTTT	CASSYEGARTGNTIYF
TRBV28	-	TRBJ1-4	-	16	TGTGCCAGCAGTTCTAGGGGGAGCGCAACTAATGAAAAACTGTTTTTT	CASSSRGSATNEKLFF
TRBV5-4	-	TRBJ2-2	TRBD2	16	TGTGCCAGCAGCCAGGGACTAGCGGGGGGGCACGGGGAGCTGTTTTTT	CASSQGLAGGHGELFF
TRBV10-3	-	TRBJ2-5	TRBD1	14	TGTGCCATCAGTGGACTCGGGACAGGAGAGACCCAGTACTTC	CAISGLGTGETQYF
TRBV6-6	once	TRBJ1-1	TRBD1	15	TGTGCCAGCAGTTCACAGGGGGATGGGGTCACTGAAGCTTTCTTT	CASSSQGDGVTEAFF
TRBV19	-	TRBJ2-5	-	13	TGTGCCAGTAGTGTTGGGGGCTTGGAGACCCAGTACTTC	CASSVGGLETQYF
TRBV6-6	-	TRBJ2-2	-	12	TGTGCCAGCAGGTGGGCCACCGGGGAGCTGTTTTTT	CASRWATGELFF
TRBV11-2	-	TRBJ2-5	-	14	TGTGCCAGCAGCTCCATAAACTTGCCAGAGACCCAGTACTTC	CASSSINLPETQYF
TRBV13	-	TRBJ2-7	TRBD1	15	TGTGCCAGCAGATCCGGGACAGGGGATTCCTACGAGCAGTACTTC	CASRSGTGDSYEQYF
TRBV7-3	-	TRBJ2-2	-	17	TGTGCCAGCAGCCCTAAGGATCGTAGGACAGTTCCCCGGGAGCTGTTTTTT	CASSPKDRRTVPRELFF
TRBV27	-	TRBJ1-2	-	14	TGTGCCAGCAGTTCGTCAGGGGTTTGGTCTGGCTACACCTTC	CASSSSGVWSGYTF
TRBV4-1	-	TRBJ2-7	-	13	TGCGCCAGCAGCCAAGAGCAGGGCTACGAGCAGTACTTC	CASSQEQGYEQYF
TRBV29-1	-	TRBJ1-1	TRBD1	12	TGCAGCGTTCCGACAGGGGGCACTGAAGCTTTCTTT	CSVPTGGTEAFF
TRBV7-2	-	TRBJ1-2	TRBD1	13	TGTGCCAGCAGCGACAGGGGATTTGGGGGCTACACCTTC	CASSDRGFGGYTF
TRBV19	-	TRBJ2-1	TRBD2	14	TGTGCCAGTAGTGCCGGGGGGTCCTACAATGAGCAGTTCTTC	CASSAGGSYNEQFF
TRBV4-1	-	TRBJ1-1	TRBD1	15	TGCGCCAGCAGCCGCTGGGACAGAATGAACACTGAAGCTTTCTTT	CASSRWDRMNTEAFF
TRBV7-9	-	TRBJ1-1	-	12	TGTGCCAGCAGCTCGAAACTGGTTGAAGCTTTCTTT	CASSSKLVEAFF
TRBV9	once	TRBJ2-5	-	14	TGTGCCAGCAGCGTAGTGGGAGGTCAAGAGACCCAGTACTTC	CASSVVGGQETQYF
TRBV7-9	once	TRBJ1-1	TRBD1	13	TGTGCCAGCAGCCGACAGGGGGAGACTGAAGCTTTCTTT	CASSRQGETEAFF
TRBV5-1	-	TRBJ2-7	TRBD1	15	TGCGCCAGCAGCTTGGGTGGGACAGGGATGAGGGAGCAGTACTTC	CASSLGGTGMREQYF
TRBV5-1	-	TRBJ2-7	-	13	TGCGCCAGCAGCTTGTCTGGGGCGGCCGAGCAGTACTTC	CASSLSGAAEQYF
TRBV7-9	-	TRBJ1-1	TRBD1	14	TGTGCCAGCAGCTTGGACAGGGGTCTAACTGAAGCTTTCTTT	CASSLDRGLTEAFF
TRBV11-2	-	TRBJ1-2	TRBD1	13	TGTGCCAGCAGCTCCGACAGGGGCTATGGCTACACCTTC	CASSSDRGYGYTF
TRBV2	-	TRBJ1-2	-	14	TGTGCCAGCCCTCGACAGAGCACTAACTATGGCTACACCTTC	CASPRQSTNYGYTF
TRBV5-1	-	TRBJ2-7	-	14	TGCGCCAGCAGCCTCCTGGGCAGGGGCTACGAGCAGTACTTC	CASSLLGRGYEQYF
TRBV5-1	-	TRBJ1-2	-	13	TGCGCCAGCAGCCTCTACTTAAACTATGGCTACACCTTC	CASSLYLNYGYTF